Listed below are T cell receptor beta chains from one sample, sequenced in a study of cytomegalovirus exposure and HLA in healthy donors. Some clones are missing from TCRdb's copy, which holds only in-frame ones; the method was immunoSEQ multiplex PCR. Among over 150,000 clones listed, 90% to 97% were seen once. Sequencing used PBMCs. These receptors were collected from a woman younger than 35 in good health and CMV-seronegative. The CDR3 runs from the conserved cysteine through the conserved F or W. The D gene is left open where the match is weak. Some rows have no size entry. The others give once, few or many, or a class for an expanded clone.

length	V	size	J	D	DNA	CDR3
15	TRBV19	once	TRBJ2-2	NA	TGTGCCAGTAGTCCACAGGGATGGGCGGTCGGGGAGCTGTTTTTT	CASSPQGWAVGELFF
13	TRBV10-2	NA	TRBJ2-7	NA	TGCGCCAGCAGCCGGGACACAGACTACGAGCAGTACTTC	CASSRDTDYEQYF
15	TRBV6-5	NA	TRBJ2-7	TRBD2	TGTGCCAGCAAAACCGGGACTAGCGGTACCTACGAGCAGTACTTC	CASKTGTSGTYEQYF
14	TRBV2	NA	TRBJ2-7	NA	TGTGCCAGCAGTGACGAGGGGGAGAGCTACGAGCAGTACTTC	CASSDEGESYEQYF
13	TRBV9	NA	TRBJ2-3	NA	TGTGCCAGCAGCCCAGGCCCCACAGATACGCAGTATTTT	CASSPGPTDTQYF
15	TRBV6-6	NA	TRBJ1-6	TRBD1	TGTGCCAGCAGTTTTCCGGGACAGTATAATTCACCCCTCCACTTT	CASSFPGQYNSPLHF
15	TRBV27	NA	TRBJ2-3	TRBD2	TGTGCCAGCAGTTTTGGAGCGGGGGGCACAGATACGCAGTATTTT	CASSFGAGGTDTQYF
13	TRBV27	NA	TRBJ2-7	NA	TGTGCCAGCAGTCCTCAGGGTTACTACGAGCAGTACTTC	CASSPQGYYEQYF
14	TRBV15	once	TRBJ2-5	NA	TGTGCCACCAGCATCTACAGGGTTGGGGAGACCCAGTACTTC	CATSIYRVGETQYF
17	TRBV2	NA	TRBJ2-1	TRBD1	TGTGCCAGCAGTGGCCCGGGACAGGGGCTCCTCTACAATGAGCAGTTCTTC	CASSGPGQGLLYNEQFF
13	TRBV5-1	NA	TRBJ1-1	NA	TGCGCCAGCAGCCAGGACTGGTTAGGAGAAGCTTTCTTT	CASSQDWLGEAFF
15	TRBV7-9	NA	TRBJ1-2	NA	TGTGCCAGCAGCTTAGGAACAGACGCTTCGTTTGGCTACACCTTC	CASSLGTDASFGYTF
14	TRBV30	NA	TRBJ2-2	TRBD1	TGTGCCTGGCCTGGACAGGGGAGCACCGGGGAGCTGTTTTTT	CAWPGQGSTGELFF
17	TRBV2	once	TRBJ2-3	TRBD2	TGTGCCAGCAGTGAAGCTTATAGGACTAGCGACACAGATACGCAGTATTTT	CASSEAYRTSDTDTQYF
13	TRBV7-6	NA	TRBJ2-7	NA	TGTGCCAGCAGCCCAATTAGAGGCTACGAGCAGTACTTC	CASSPIRGYEQYF
13	TRBV7-9	NA	TRBJ1-3	NA	TGTGCCAGCAGCCTCGGGACTGGAAACACCATATATTTT	CASSLGTGNTIYF
15	TRBV7-9	NA	TRBJ2-2	TRBD1	TGTGCCAGCAGCTCACGGGACAGCCCCACCGGGGAGCTGTTTTTT	CASSSRDSPTGELFF
13	TRBV29-1	NA	TRBJ1-4	TRBD1	TGCAGCGGGGTGACAGGGGACGATGAAAAACTGTTTTTT	CSGVTGDDEKLFF
16	TRBV4-2	NA	TRBJ2-4	TRBD2	TGTGCCAGCAGCCAAGAGGCTAGCGGGGCGGTAAACATTCAGTACTTC	CASSQEASGAVNIQYF
15	TRBV19	NA	TRBJ2-5	NA	TGTGCCAGTAGTATTGAGGCAGGGAGGCAAGAGACCCAGTACTTC	CASSIEAGRQETQYF
16	TRBV5-1	once	TRBJ1-2	TRBD1	TGCGCCAGCAGCTTCTTAGACGGGACAGGGGATTGGGGCTACACCTTC	CASSFLDGTGDWGYTF
11	TRBV5-4	few	TRBJ1-2	TRBD1	TGTGCCAGCAGCGCCAGGGGGCCCCTCCATTTC	CASSARGPLHF
15	TRBV10-2	NA	TRBJ1-1	TRBD1	TGCGCCAGCAGTGATCTGGACAGGGTGAACACTGAAGCTTTCTTT	CASSDLDRVNTEAFF
13	TRBV5-8	NA	TRBJ1-6	NA	TGTGCCAGCAGCGACAACAGGGTTTCACCCCTCCACTTT	CASSDNRVSPLHF
13	TRBV30	NA	TRBJ1-6	NA	TGTGCCTGGGGGGCAGGTCGGTATTCACCCCTCCACTTT	CAWGAGRYSPLHF
13	TRBV29-1	NA	TRBJ2-7	NA	TGCAGCGTGCTGACAGGAATCCGCTACGAGCAGTACTTC	CSVLTGIRYEQYF